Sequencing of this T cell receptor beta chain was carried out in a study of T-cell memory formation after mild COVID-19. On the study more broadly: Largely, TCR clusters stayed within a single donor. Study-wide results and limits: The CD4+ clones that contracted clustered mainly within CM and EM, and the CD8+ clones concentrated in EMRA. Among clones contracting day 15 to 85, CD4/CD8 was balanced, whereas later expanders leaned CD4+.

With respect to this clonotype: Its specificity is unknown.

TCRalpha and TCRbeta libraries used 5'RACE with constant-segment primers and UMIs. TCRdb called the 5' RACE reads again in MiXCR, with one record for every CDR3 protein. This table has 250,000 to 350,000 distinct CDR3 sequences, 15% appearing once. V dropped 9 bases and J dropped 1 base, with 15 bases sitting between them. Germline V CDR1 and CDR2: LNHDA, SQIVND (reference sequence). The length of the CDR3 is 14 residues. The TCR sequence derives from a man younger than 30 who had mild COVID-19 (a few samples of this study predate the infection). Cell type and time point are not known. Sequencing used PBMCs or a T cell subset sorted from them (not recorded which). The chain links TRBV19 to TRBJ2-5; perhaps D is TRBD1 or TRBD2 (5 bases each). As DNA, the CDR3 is TGTGCCAGCGGGACCTTCGCACCCCAAGAGACCCAGTACTTC. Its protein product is CASGTFAPQETQYF.